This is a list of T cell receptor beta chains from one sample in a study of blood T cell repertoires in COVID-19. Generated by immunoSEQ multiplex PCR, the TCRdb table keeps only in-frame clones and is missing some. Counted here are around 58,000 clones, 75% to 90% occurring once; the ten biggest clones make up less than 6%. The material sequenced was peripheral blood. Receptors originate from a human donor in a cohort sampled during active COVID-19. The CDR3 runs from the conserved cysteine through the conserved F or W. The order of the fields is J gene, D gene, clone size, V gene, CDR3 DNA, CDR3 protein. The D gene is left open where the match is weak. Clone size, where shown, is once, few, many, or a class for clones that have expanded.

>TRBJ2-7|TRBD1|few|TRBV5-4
TGTGCCAGCATCGGGACAGGGGCCGGTGAGCAGTACTTC
CASIGTGAGEQYF
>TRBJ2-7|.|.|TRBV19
TGTGCCAGTAGTCCCGACCGTACTACCTCCTACGAGCAGTACTTC
CASSPDRTTSYEQYF
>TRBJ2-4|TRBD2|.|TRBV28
TGTGCCAGCAGTTTTACTAGCGGTAAACTAGCCAAAAACATTCAGTACTTC
CASSFTSGKLAKNIQYF
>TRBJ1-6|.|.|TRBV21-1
TGTGCCAGCGGACAGGGGAGCTCCTATAATTCACCCCTCCACTTT
CASGQGSSYNSPLHF
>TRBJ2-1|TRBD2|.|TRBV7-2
TGTGCCAGCAGGGTACTAGCGGGGGGTCACAATGAGCAGTTCTTC
CASRVLAGGHNEQFF
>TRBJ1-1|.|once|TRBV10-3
TGTGCCATCAGTGAAGTTAATAGAGCTGAAGCTTTCTTT
CAISEVNRAEAFF
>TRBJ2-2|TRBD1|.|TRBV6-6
TGTGCCAGCAGTCATACGTCATCCGGGACAGGGGGCACCGGGGAGCTGTTTTTT
CASSHTSSGTGGTGELFF
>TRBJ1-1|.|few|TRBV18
TGTGCCAGCTCACCCCGGGGGGGGTCGGGGAACACTGAAGCTTTCTTT
CASSPRGGSGNTEAFF
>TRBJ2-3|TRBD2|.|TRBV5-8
TGTGCCAGCAGCCTCGGGAGAGGACTAGCGGGGGGCACAGATACGCAGTATTTT
CASSLGRGLAGGTDTQYF
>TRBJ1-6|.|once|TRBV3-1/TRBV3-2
TGTGCCAGCAGCCAACTACCCCCTAATTCACCCCTCCACTTT
CASSQLPPNSPLHF
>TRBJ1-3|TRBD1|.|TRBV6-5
TGTGCCAGCAGTTACCGACGGGACAGCTCTGGAAACACCATATATTTT
CASSYRRDSSGNTIYF
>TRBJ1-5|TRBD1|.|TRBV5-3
TGTGCCAGAAGTTGGGCCCAGGGACAGAATCAGCCCCAGCATTTT
CARSWAQGQNQPQHF
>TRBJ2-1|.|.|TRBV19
TGTGCCAGCAGCGGGCCCAGCTCCTACAATGAGCAGTTCTTC
CASSGPSSYNEQFF
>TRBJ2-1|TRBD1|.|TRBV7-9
TGTGCCAGCAGCTCCCCCGACAGGGGGGTCGATGAGCAGTTCTTC
CASSSPDRGVDEQFF
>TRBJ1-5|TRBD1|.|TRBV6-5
TGTGCCAGCAGTTCCCGGGGACAGAACAATCAGCCCCAGCATTTT
CASSSRGQNNQPQHF
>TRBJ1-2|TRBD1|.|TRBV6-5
TGTGCCAGCAGAGGGCCACAGGGGAACTATGGCTACACCTTC
CASRGPQGNYGYTF
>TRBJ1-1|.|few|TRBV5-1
TGCGCCAGCAGCCATAGGGAGGAGAACACTGAAGCTTTCTTT
CASSHREENTEAFF
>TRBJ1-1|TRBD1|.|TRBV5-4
TGTGCCAGCAGCCCGACAGGGGGAAGGCCTGAAGCTTTCTTT
CASSPTGGRPEAFF
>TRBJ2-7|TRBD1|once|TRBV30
TGTGCCTGGGCGCTCCGGGACAGGGCTGTTTACGAGCAGTACTTC
CAWALRDRAVYEQYF
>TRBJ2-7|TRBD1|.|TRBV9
TGTGCCAGCAGCGGGGGACAGGCCCCCTACGAGCAGTACTTC
CASSGGQAPYEQYF
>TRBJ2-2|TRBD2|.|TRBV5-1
TGCGCCAGCAGCCCCCTTACTAGCGGGGTCCCCGGGGAGCTGTTTTTT
CASSPLTSGVPGELFF
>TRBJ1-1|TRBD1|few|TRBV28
TGTGCCAGCCGAGAGACAGGGACGGGGACTGAAGCTTTCTTT
CASRETGTGTEAFF
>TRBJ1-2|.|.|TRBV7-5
TGTGCCAGCCCGCCTGCCGCAGCGCCCTATGGCTACACCTTC
CASPPAAAPYGYTF
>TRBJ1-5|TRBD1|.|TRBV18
TGTGCCAGCTCTTCAGGACAGGGGGTAGAAAATCAGCCCCAGCATTTT
CASSSGQGVENQPQHF
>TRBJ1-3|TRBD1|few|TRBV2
TGTGCCAGCAACGACCTATACAGGGGATCTTCCGGAAACACCATATATTTT
CASNDLYRGSSGNTIYF
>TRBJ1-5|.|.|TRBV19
TGTGCCAGTAGTACAGGTGCTGGTCAGCCCCAGCATTTT
CASSTGAGQPQHF
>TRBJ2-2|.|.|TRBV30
TGTGCCTGGAGTTTCGACAGCGTGACCACCGGGGAGCTGTTTTTT
CAWSFDSVTTGELFF
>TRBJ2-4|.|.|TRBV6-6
TGTGCCAGCAGGCGTTATGGGGGCTGGGACATTCAGTACTTC
CASRRYGGWDIQYF
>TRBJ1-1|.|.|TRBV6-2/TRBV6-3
TGTGCCAGCAGTCAGCCTGGGGCGGCGAACACTGAAGCTTTCTTT
CASSQPGAANTEAFF
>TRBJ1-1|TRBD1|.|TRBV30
TGTGCCTGGAGCTTAGCCGGGACAGTGAACACTGAAGCTTTCTTT
CAWSLAGTVNTEAFF
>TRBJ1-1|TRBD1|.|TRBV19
TGTGCCAGTAGAACAGGGGGCCACGGCACTGAAGCTTTCTTT
CASRTGGHGTEAFF
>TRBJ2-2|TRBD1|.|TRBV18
TGTGCCAGCTCACCAAGTCGTCAGGGGGCCGGCGGGGAGCTGTTTTTT
CASSPSRQGAGGELFF
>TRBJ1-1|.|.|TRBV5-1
TGCGCCAGCAGCTTAGGTGTGGGGGGCACTGAAGCTTTCTTT
CASSLGVGGTEAFF
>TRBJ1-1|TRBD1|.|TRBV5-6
TGTGCCAGCAGCCCCCGACAGGGGGGAAGGGGAAACACTGAAGCTTTCTTT
CASSPRQGGRGNTEAFF
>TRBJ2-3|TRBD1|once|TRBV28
TGTGCCAGCAGTTATGCCGGGACAGGAGATACGCAGTATTTT
CASSYAGTGDTQYF
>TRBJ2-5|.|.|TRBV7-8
TGTGCCAGCAGCACCCAGGGTGGGCGAGAGACCCAGTACTTC
CASSTQGGRETQYF